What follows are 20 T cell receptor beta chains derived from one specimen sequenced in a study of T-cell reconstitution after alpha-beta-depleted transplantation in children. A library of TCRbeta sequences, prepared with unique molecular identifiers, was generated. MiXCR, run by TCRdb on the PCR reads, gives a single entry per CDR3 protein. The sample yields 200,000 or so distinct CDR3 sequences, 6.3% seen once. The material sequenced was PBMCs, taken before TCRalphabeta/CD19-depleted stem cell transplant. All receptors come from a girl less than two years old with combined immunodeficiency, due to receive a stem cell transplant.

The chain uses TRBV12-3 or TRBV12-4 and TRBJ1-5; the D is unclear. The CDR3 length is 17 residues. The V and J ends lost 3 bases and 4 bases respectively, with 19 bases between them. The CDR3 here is CASSFHLDVTVNQPQHF. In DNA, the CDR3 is TGTGCCAGCAGTTTCCACCTGGACGTCACAGTTAATCAGCCCCAGCATTTT.

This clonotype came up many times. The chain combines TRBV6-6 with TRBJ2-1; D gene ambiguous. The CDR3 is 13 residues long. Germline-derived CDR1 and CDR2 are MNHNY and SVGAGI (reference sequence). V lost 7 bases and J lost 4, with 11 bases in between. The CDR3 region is CASNPSPYNEQFF. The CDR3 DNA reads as TGTGCCAGCAATCCCTCTCCGTACAATGAGCAGTTCTTC.

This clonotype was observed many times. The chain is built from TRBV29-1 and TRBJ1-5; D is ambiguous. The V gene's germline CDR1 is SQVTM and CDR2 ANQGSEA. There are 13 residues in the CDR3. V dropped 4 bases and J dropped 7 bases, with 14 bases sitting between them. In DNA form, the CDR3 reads TGCAGCGTTGCTCGGGGTCTTAAGCAGCCCCAGCATTTT. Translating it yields CSVARGLKQPQHF.

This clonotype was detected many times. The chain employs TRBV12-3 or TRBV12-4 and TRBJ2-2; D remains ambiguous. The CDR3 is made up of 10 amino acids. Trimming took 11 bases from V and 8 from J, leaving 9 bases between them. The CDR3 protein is CASRAGELFF. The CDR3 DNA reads TGTGCCTCACGGGCGGGGGAGCTGTTTTTT.

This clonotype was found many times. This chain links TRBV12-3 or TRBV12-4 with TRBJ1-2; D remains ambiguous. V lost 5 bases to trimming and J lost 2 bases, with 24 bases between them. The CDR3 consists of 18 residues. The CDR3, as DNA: TGTGCCAGCAGTCCTTTCCAATTCGACGCGTCAAGGAACTATGGCTACACCTTC. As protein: CASSPFQFDASRNYGYTF.

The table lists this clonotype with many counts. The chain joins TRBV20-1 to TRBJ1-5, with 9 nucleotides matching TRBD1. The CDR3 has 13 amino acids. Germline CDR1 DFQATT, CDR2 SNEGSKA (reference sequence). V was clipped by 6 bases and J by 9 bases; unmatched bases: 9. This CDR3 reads CSAARTGAGPQHF. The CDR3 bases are TGCAGTGCCGCAAGGACAGGGGCCGGGCCCCAGCATTTT.

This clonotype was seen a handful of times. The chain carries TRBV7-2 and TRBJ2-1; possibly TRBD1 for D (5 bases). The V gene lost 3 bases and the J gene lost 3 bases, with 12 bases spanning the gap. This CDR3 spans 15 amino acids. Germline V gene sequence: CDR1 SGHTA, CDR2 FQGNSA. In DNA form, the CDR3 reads TGTGCCAGCAGCTTGGGGCTGGGATACTACAATGAGCAGTTCTTC. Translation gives CASSLGLGYYNEQFF.

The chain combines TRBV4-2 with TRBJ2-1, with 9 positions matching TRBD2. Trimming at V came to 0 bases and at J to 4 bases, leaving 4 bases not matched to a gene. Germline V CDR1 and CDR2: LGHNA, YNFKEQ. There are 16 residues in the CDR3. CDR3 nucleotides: TGTGCCAGCAGCCAAGATTCCCTAGCGGGGTACAATGAGCAGTTCTTC. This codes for CASSQDSLAGYNEQFF.

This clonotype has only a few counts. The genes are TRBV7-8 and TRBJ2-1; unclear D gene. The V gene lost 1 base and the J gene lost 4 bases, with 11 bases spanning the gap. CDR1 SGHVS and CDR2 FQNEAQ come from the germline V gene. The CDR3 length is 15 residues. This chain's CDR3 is CASSLEVQRYNEQFF. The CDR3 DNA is TGTGCCAGCAGCTTAGAGGTGCAGAGATACAATGAGCAGTTCTTC.

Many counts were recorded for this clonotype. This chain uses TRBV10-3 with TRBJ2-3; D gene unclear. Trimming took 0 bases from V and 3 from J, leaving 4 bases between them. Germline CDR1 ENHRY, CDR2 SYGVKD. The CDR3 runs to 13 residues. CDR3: CAISESQTDTQYF. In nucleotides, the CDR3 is TGTGCCATCAGTGAGTCACAGACAGATACGCAGTATTTT.

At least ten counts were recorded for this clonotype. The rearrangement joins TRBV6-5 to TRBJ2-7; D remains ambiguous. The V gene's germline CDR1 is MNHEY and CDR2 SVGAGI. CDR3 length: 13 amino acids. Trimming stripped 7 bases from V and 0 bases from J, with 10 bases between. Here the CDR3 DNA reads TGTGCCAGCAAGTACTCCACCTCCTACGAGCAGTACTTC. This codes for CASKYSTSYEQYF.

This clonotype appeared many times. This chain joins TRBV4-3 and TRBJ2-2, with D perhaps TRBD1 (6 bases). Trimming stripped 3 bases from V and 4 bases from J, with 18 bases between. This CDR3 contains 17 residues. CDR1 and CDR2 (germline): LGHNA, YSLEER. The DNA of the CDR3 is TGCGCCAGCAGCCACCCGGTCGGGACAAGCGGCACCGGGGAGCTGTTTTTT. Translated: CASSHPVGTSGTGELFF.

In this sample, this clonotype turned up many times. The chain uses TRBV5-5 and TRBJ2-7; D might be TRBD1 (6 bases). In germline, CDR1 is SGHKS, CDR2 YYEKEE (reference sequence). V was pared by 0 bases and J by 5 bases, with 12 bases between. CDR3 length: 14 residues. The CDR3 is CASSLGQGYNEQYF. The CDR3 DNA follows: TGTGCCAGCAGCTTGGGCCAGGGGTATAACGAGCAGTACTTC.

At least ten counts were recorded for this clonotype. The CDR3 region has the DNA TGCAGCGTTCGCAGGGAAAATTCCTACGAGCAGTACTTC. Amino acid sequence: CSVRRENSYEQYF. The chain recombines TRBV29-1 with TRBJ2-7, with D perhaps matching TRBD1 (5 bases). The germline gives CDR1 SQVTM, CDR2 ANQGSEA. Trimming took off 5 bases at V and 1 base at J, with 12 bases between the two ends. The CDR3 loop spans 13 amino acids.

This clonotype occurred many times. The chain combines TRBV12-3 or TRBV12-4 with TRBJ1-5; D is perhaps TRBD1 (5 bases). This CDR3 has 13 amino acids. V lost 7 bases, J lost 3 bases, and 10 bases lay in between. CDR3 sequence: CASNGQDNQPQHF. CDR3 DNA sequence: TGTGCCAGCAACGGACAAGACAATCAGCCCCAGCATTTT.

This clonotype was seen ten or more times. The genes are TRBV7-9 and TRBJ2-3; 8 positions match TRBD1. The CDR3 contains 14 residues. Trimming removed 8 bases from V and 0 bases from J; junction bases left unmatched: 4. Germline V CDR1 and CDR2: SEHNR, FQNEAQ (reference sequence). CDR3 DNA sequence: TGTGCCAGCCACCACAGGGGGAGCACAGATACGCAGTATTTT. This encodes CASHHRGSTDTQYF.

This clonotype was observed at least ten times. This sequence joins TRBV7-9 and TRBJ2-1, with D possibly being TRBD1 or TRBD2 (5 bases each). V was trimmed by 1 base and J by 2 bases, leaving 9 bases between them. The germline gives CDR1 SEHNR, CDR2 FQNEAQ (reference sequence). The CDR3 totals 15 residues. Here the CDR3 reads CASSLVGPAYNEQFF. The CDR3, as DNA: TGTGCCAGCAGCTTAGTGGGACCTGCCTACAATGAGCAGTTCTTC.

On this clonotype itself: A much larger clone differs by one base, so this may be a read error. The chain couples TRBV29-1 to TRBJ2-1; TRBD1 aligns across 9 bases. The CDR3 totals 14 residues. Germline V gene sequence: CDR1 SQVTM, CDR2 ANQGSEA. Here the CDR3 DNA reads TGCAGCGTCGCTAGACAGGGGGGATGGAATGAGGAGTTCTTC. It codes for CSVARQGGWNEEFF.

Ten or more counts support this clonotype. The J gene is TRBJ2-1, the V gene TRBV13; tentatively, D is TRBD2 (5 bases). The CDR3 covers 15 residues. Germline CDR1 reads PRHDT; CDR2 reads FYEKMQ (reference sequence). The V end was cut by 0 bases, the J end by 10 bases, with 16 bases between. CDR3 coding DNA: TGTGCCAGCAGCTTAGGAGCGGTCGACAACCCGGAGCAGTTCTTC. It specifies CASSLGAVDNPEQFF.

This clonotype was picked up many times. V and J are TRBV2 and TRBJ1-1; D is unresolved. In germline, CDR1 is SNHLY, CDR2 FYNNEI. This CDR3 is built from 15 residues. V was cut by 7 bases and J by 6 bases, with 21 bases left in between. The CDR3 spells CASTSVELRGAEAFF. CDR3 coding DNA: TGTGCCAGCACCTCTGTAGAACTTCGAGGTGCTGAAGCTTTCTTT.